The next 13 T cell receptor beta chains were all read from a single sample in a study of cytomegalovirus exposure and HLA in healthy donors. PCR was performed using 60 Vbeta and 13 Jbeta primers. Profiling relied on immunoSEQ multiplex PCR, and the TCRdb table lists in-frame clones only, not all of them. The sample has approximately 160,000 clones, roughly 80% seen once. The sample was PBMCs. These receptors all come from a young man in good health and CMV-seropositive.

The gene calls are TRBV2 and TRBJ2-1, with D perhaps matching TRBD2 (6 bases). Trimming cost V 6 bases and J 9 bases, with 21 bases left between them. This CDR3 has 15 residues. From germline, CDR1 is SNHLY and CDR2 FYNNEI. CDR3: CASRPWDSTGFEQFF. The DNA of the CDR3 is TGTGCCAGCAGGCCGTGGGACTCAACGGGATTTGAGCAGTTCTTC.

V gene TRBV7-9 combines with J gene TRBJ1-5, with TRBD1 identical over 7 bases. Germline V CDR1 and CDR2: SEHNR, FQNEAQ (reference sequence). J was trimmed by 2 bases and V by 3 bases; bases with no gene match: 7. CDR3 length equals 16 residues. In DNA form, the CDR3 reads TGTGCCAGCAGCTTGGCAGGGGGAGAAGGCAATCAGCCCCAGCATTTT. Translating it yields CASSLAGGEGNQPQHF.

This clone was detected a few times. The chain joins TRBV7-8 to TRBJ1-1; no clear D gene. The germline gives CDR1 SGHVS, CDR2 FQNEAQ. The V end was cut by 1 base, the J end by 8 bases, with 11 bases between. The CDR3 totals 13 residues. The chain's CDR3 is CASSLEQPQEAFF. The CDR3 DNA follows: TGTGCCAGCAGCTTAGAACAGCCCCAAGAAGCTTTCTTT.

The chain uses TRBV5-1 and TRBJ1-4; 10 bases line up with TRBD1. Unmatched junction bases numbered 8, after V lost 4 bases and J lost 8 bases. Germline V gene lookup returns CDR1 SGHRS and CDR2 YFSETQ. This CDR3 comprises 15 residues. The CDR3 sequence: CASSQGQGSHEKLFF. In nucleotides, the CDR3 is TGCGCCAGCAGCCAGGGACAGGGGAGTCACGAAAAACTGTTTTTT. The variable domain in full, completed from reference TRBV5-1 and TRBJ1-4, reads KAGVTQTPRYLIKTRGQQVTLSCSPISGHRSVSWYQQTPGQGLQFLFEYFSETQRNKGNFPGRFSGRQFSNSRSEMNVSTLELGDSALYLCASSQGQGSHEKLFFGSGTQLSVL.

This chain links TRBV7-8 with TRBJ2-5; TRBD2 matches 7 bases. The last part of the DNA fits TRBJ2-7 better; the J call may be wrong. Germline CDR1 and CDR2: SGHVS and FQNEAQ. The CDR3 runs 14 residues. The CDR3 DNA reads TGTGCCAGCAGCTTATATGCGGGAGCCTACGAGCAGTACTTC. This encodes CASSLYAGAYEQYF.

This chain connects TRBV30 to TRBJ1-2; the D gene is possibly TRBD1 (5 bases). CDR1 and CDR2 (germline): GTSNPN, SVGIG (reference sequence). This CDR3 comprises 14 residues. V lost 2 bases, J lost 0 bases, and 10 bases lay in between. The CDR3 coding sequence is TGTGCCTGGAGTTTGTCAGGGCCTAACTATGGCTACACCTTC. It yields the protein CAWSLSGPNYGYTF.

This clone was detected a few times. The J gene is TRBJ2-1, the V gene TRBV12-5, with 15 bases identical to TRBD2. V shed 3 bases, J shed 5 bases, and the junction held 11 bases outside the gene matches. CDR1 is LGHNT, CDR2 FRNRAP, per germline. The CDR3 runs to 19 residues. CDR3 sequence (DNA): TGTGCTAGTGGTTTCTTGGGACTAGCGGGGGGTCTAGGGGACAATGAGCAGTTCTTC. Encoded protein: CASGFLGLAGGLGDNEQFF.

V gene TRBV5-4 combines with J gene TRBJ2-5; TRBD2 matches at 8 bases. CDR1 is SGHNT, CDR2 YYREEE, per germline (reference sequence). The CDR3 is 16 residues long. V was clipped by 2 bases and J by 1 base; unmatched bases: 7. The CDR3 DNA sequence: TGTGCCAGCAGCTTCGAGCCGCGGGGGGCCCAAGAGACCCAGTACTTC. Its translation: CASSFEPRGAQETQYF.

A single count supports this clone. This chain joins TRBV27 and TRBJ2-1; 16 nucleotides line up with TRBD2. The V gene's germline CDR1 is MNHEY and CDR2 SMNVEV (reference sequence). The junction had 8 bases not matched to a gene; V was cut back by 6 bases and J by 9 bases. This CDR3 region has 16 residues. Here the CDR3 reads CASRGLAGGAFGEQFF. The CDR3 nucleotides are TGTGCCAGCAGGGGACTAGCGGGAGGGGCCTTCGGTGAGCAGTTCTTC.

V gene TRBV7-9 combines with J gene TRBJ2-7; 7 positions match TRBD1. With 8 bases clipped from V and 4 bases from J, the junction kept 23 bases outside the gene matches. This CDR3 contains 18 residues. CDR1 SEHNR and CDR2 FQNEAQ come from the germline V gene (reference sequence). CDR3 in amino acids: CASSGTDWNSNSLYEQYF. The CDR3 region has the DNA TGTGCCAGCTCGGGGACAGATTGGAACTCGAACTCGCTTTACGAGCAGTACTTC. The entire variable domain, with the rest obtained from reference TRBV7-9 and TRBJ2-7, is as follows: DTGVSQNPRHKITKRGQNVTFRCDPISEHNRLYWYRQTLGQGPEFLTYFQNEAQLEKSRLLSDRFSAERPKGSFSTLEIQRTEQGDSAMYLCASSGTDWNSNSLYEQYFGPGTRLTVT.

The chain combines TRBV6-4 with TRBJ2-2, with no clear D. Germline V CDR1 and CDR2: MRHNA, SNTAGT. This CDR3 is 14 amino acids long. V was pared by 4 bases and J by 3 bases, with 9 bases between. The CDR3 DNA follows: TGTGCCAGCAGTGTAGGAGCCGACACCGGGGAGCTGTTTTTT. It translates to CASSVGADTGELFF.

This clone appeared once. Other DNA sequences within the sample encode an identical CDR3. CDR3 bases: TGCAGTGCTATACTAAGCTACGAGCAGTACTTC. It yields the protein CSAILSYEQYF. V usage is TRBV20-1 and J usage is TRBJ2-7; no firm D call. Germline CDR1 reads DFQATT; CDR2 reads SNEGSKA (reference sequence). The germline V and J ends were trimmed by 4 bases and 3 bases, with 7 bases remaining between them. There are 11 residues in the CDR3.

The J gene is TRBJ1-2, the V gene TRBV10-3; 8 positions agree with TRBD1. The V gene end was trimmed by 4 bases and the J gene end by 6 bases; junction bases not matched to a gene: 7. CDR3 size: 14 residues. From germline, CDR1 is ENHRY and CDR2 SYGVKD. CDR3 sequence: CAISAGQEPNGYTF. CDR3 bases: TGTGCCATCAGTGCGGGACAGGAACCTAATGGCTACACCTTC.